Below are 7 T cell receptor beta chains sequenced from a single sample in a study of beta chain features in type 1 diabetes. Findings of the study overall: Shorter TCRB CDR3s, moderately but significantly so, marked every one of the four CD4+ subsets in Type 1 diabetes patients.

For these TCRs, the target antigens are not known. Every isolated RNA sample was fully reverse transcribed, so sequencing captured expressed TCRB transcripts. TCRdb's table, derived via immunoSEQ multiplex PCR, lists solely in-frame clones and lacks some. The data show roughly 300,000 clones, about a tenth seen once. The sequenced sample was central memory CD4+ T cells from blood. Receptors originate from a man aged 30 to 45 with type 1 diabetes.

The J gene is TRBJ2-7, the V gene TRBV7-6; D is undetermined. The CDR3 is made up of 14 amino acids. Between the trimmed V and J ends, which lost 1 base and 5 bases, there was a span of 12 bases. Germline loops: CDR1 SGHVS, CDR2 FNYEAQ. CDR3 sequence: CASSLVSWADEQYF. As DNA, the CDR3 is TGTGCCAGCAGCTTAGTTTCTTGGGCGGACGAGCAGTACTTC.

This clone was seen more than once but under ten times. This sequence joins TRBV9 and TRBJ1-6; 8 nucleotides line up with TRBD1. The germline V gene has CDR1 SGDLS and CDR2 YYNGEE. V lost 0 bases and J lost 4; bases outside the gene matches: 9. The CDR3 is 18 amino acids. In DNA form, the CDR3 reads TGTGCCAGCAGCGTAGGTGACAGGGGCTTCGGGTATAATTCACCCCTCCACTTT. It codes for CASSVGDRGFGYNSPLHF.

This clone was picked up a small number of times. One end of the junction fails to match germline, which may point to a read error. The chain couples TRBV2 to TRBJ1-4; 9 nucleotides align to TRBD1. Germline CDR1 and CDR2: SNHLY and FYNNEI. This CDR3 spans 15 amino acids. The CDR3 protein is CAGSEGGTGNEKLFF. In nucleotides, the CDR3 is TGTGCCGGCAGTGAAGGAGGGACAGGGAATGAAAAACTGTTTTTT.

The chain combines TRBV9 with TRBJ2-7; 8 positions match TRBD2. V trimming: 0 bases; J trimming: 6 bases; junction bases outside the gene matches: 14. The CDR3 sequence is 17 residues long. Germline V gene lookup returns CDR1 SGDLS and CDR2 YYNGEE. The CDR3 loop reads CASSVGTLERGPAEQYF. The CDR3 DNA follows: TGTGCCAGCAGCGTAGGGACTCTCGAGCGGGGGCCCGCCGAGCAGTACTTC.

This clone has more than one count but fewer than ten. The rearrangement joins TRBV6-1 to TRBJ2-1; 9 bases match TRBD1. In germline, CDR1 is MNHNS, CDR2 SASEGT. This CDR3 is 14 amino acids long. The ends lost 7 bases at V and 7 bases at J; junction bases unmatched: 8. This chain's CDR3 is CASTLTGTGNEQFF. For the CDR3, the DNA is TGTGCCAGCACCCTGACAGGGACAGGGAATGAGCAGTTCTTC.

The J gene is TRBJ1-2, the V gene TRBV29-1; perhaps TRBD1 as D (6 bases). V lost 3 bases, J lost 3 bases, and 14 bases lay in between. This CDR3 spans 14 amino acids. Per germline, CDR1 SQVTM and CDR2 ANQGSEA. The CDR3 DNA reads TGCAGCGTTGACTCGGGGGCGGTAGACTATGGCTACACCTTC. Its protein is CSVDSGAVDYGYTF.

This clone came up a few times. The V and J genes are TRBV30 and TRBJ2-1, with 16 bases identical to TRBD2. Trimming cost V 1 base and J 7 bases; bases outside gene matches: 4. This CDR3 is built from 16 residues. Germline assignment: CDR1 GTSNPN and CDR2 SVGIG (reference sequence). CDR3 nucleotides: TGTGCCTGGAGTGAGGGACTAGCGGGGGGGACGAATGAGCAGTTCTTC. Protein product: CAWSEGLAGGTNEQFF.